A selection of T cell receptor beta chains follows, all from one sample in a study of lymphopenia after photon versus proton radiotherapy. Clones were read by immunoSEQ multiplex PCR, and TCRdb kept only the in-frame ones, dropping some. The sample shows 83,000 or so clones, 65% to 85% of them seen only once. The material was peripheral blood, obtained from a patient treated with proton-based radiotherapy. The receptors originated from a man aged 60 to 75 with pancreatic cancer. Each CDR3 is given with its conserved first and last residue. The D gene is left open where the match is weak. The size of a clone is reported for some rows only, either as once, few or many, or as a class for expanded clones.

>NA|NA|TRBV13|TRBJ1-1
CASSLEGEGRWTEAFF
TGTGCCAGCAGCTTAGAGGGAGAGGGTCGGTGGACTGAAGCTTTCTTT
>NA|NA|TRBV19|TRBJ2-3
CASSNRGSRTDTQYF
TGTGCCAGTAGTAACCGAGGTTCTCGGACAGATACGCAGTATTTT
>NA|TRBD1|TRBV5-4|TRBJ2-6
CASSLQSFGQGGLGANVLTF
TGTGCCAGCAGCTTGCAAAGTTTTGGACAGGGAGGTCTAGGGGCCAACGTCCTGACTTTC
>NA|NA|TRBV6-5|TRBJ1-5
CASSYSPRNNQPQHF
TGTGCCAGCAGTTACTCTCCGAGGAATAATCAGCCCCAGCATTTT
>NA|NA|TRBV27|TRBJ2-5
CASSSLRTDSGPETQYF
TGTGCCAGCAGTTCGCTTAGAACGGACAGTGGTCCAGAGACCCAGTACTTC
>NA|NA|TRBV6-1|TRBJ2-3
CASTPMTALGTQYF
TGTGCCAGCACTCCGATGACAGCCCTGGGTACGCAGTATTTT
>NA|TRBD1|TRBV13|TRBJ1-2
CASRLQRTGQGAPGYTF
TGTGCCAGCAGACTACAGCGAACGGGACAGGGGGCGCCTGGCTACACCTTC
>NA|NA|TRBV28|TRBJ1-5
CASTNLNQPQHF
TGTGCCAGCACCAATCTTAATCAGCCCCAGCATTTT
>few|TRBD1|TRBV18|TRBJ1-1
CASSRQGTDTEAFF
TGTGCCAGCTCCCGACAGGGGACGGACACTGAAGCTTTCTTT
>NA|NA|TRBV5-5|TRBJ1-1
CASSLGMNTEAFF
TGTGCCAGCAGCTTGGGAATGAACACTGAAGCTTTCTTT
>NA|NA|TRBV6-6|TRBJ1-1
CASRGDGDTEAFF
TGTGCCTCTAGGGGGGACGGCGACACTGAAGCTTTCTTT
>once|TRBD1|TRBV7-6|TRBJ2-3
CASSSTTGRTDTQYF
TGTGCCAGCAGCTCGACGACAGGGCGCACAGATACGCAGTATTTT
>NA|NA|TRBV2|TRBJ1-4
CASSESVINEKLFF
TGTGCCAGCAGTGAATCGGTGATTAATGAAAAACTGTTTTTT
>NA|NA|TRBV5-1|TRBJ2-2
CASSPGDQTNTGELFF
TGCGCCAGCAGCCCTGGGGACCAAACGAACACCGGGGAGCTGTTTTTT
>NA|NA|TRBV6-6|TRBJ1-2
CASIQGFVYGYTF
TGTGCCAGCATACAGGGTTTCGTGTATGGCTACACCTTC
>NA|TRBD2|TRBV27|TRBJ2-1
CASSFTGLVNEQFF
TGTGCCAGCAGTTTCACGGGACTAGTAAATGAGCAGTTCTTC
>NA|NA|TRBV28|TRBJ2-3
CASSSLLDTQYF
TGTGCCAGCAGTTCCCTGTTGGATACGCAGTATTTT
>NA|TRBD1|TRBV6-6|TRBJ2-1
CASSKTGQGYNEQFF
TGTGCCAGCAGCAAAACCGGACAGGGCTACAATGAGCAGTTCTTC
>NA|TRBD1|TRBV10-3|TRBJ1-2
CAIIPQNRTGPGVGYTF
TGTGCCATCATCCCCCAGAATCGGACAGGCCCGGGGGTTGGCTACACCTTC
>few|NA|TRBV6-1|TRBJ2-3
CASSRRGTDTQYF
TGTGCCAGCAGCCGGAGGGGCACAGATACGCAGTATTTT
>few|NA|TRBV28|TRBJ2-7
CASSLATASYEQYF
TGTGCCAGCAGTTTGGCGACAGCTAGCTACGAGCAGTACTTC
>NA|NA|TRBV5-1|TRBJ2-2
CASSLEQTSGGELFF
TGCGCCAGCAGCTTGGAACAGACCTCCGGCGGGGAGCTGTTTTTT
>few|TRBD1|TRBV6-5|TRBJ2-2
CASSLDRATGELFF
TGTGCCAGCAGTCTGGACAGGGCTACCGGGGAGCTGTTTTTT
>NA|TRBD1|TRBV19|TRBJ2-3
CASRDRSTDTQYF
TGTGCCAGTAGGGACAGGAGCACAGATACGCAGTATTTT
>NA|NA|TRBV30|TRBJ1-3
CAWSRGGGSGNTIYF
TGTGCCTGGAGCCGCGGGGGGGGTTCTGGAAACACCATATATTTT
>once|TRBD1|TRBV6-6|TRBJ2-7
CASSYPTGTGRYEQYF
TGTGCCAGCAGTTACCCCACCGGGACAGGTCGCTACGAGCAGTACTTC
>few|TRBD2|TRBV10-3|TRBJ2-3
CAISESIILAGGGNRTDTQYF
TGTGCCATCAGTGAGTCGATTATACTAGCGGGAGGAGGTAACCGCACAGATACGCAGTATTTT
>NA|TRBD2|TRBV11-2|TRBJ2-1
CASSFRTTSGGNNEQFF
TGTGCCAGCAGCTTCCGAACCACTAGCGGGGGAAACAATGAGCAGTTCTTC
>NA|TRBD1|TRBV6-1|TRBJ1-4
CASILTGNEKLFF
TGTGCCAGCATCCTGACAGGGAACGAAAAACTGTTTTTT
>few|NA|TRBV2|TRBJ2-3
CASRGRRTSTDTQYF
TGTGCCAGCAGAGGGCGCCGGACTAGCACAGATACGCAGTATTTT
>NA|NA|TRBV28|TRBJ1-5
CASSFLGQPQHF
TGTGCCAGCAGTTTTCTAGGGCAGCCCCAGCATTTT
>NA|NA|TRBV28|TRBJ1-2
CAIRLGPGYGYTF
TGTGCCATCCGCCTGGGCCCAGGCTATGGCTACACCTTC
>NA|NA|TRBV5-8|TRBJ1-1
CASSPGMGNTEAFF
TGTGCCAGCAGCCCCGGAATGGGGAACACTGAAGCTTTCTTT
>NA|NA|TRBV4-1|TRBJ1-4
CASSQDGKLFF
TGCGCCAGCAGCCAAGATGGGAAACTGTTTTTT